These 23 T cell receptor beta chains originate from one sample sequenced in a study of blood T cells in healthy people across ages. The use of a sample-barcoded 5' primer and a J-beta primer mix characterized a second PCR of about 7 to 12 cycles. Each CDR3 protein is one row after TCRdb ran MiXCR on the 5' RACE reads. Counted here are 600,000 to 850,000 distinct CDR3 sequences, just under 25% occurring once; the ten biggest clones make up 9.4%. These data were also filed under a second study, of T cells of mothers and their children.

Sequencing was performed on blood. Receptor source: a boy younger than 18 in good health.

This clonotype was recorded a few times. The V gene is TRBV24-1, the J gene TRBJ1-4; no firm D call. The CDR3 loop spans 13 amino acids. Germline values: CDR1 KGHDR, CDR2 SFDVKD. Trimming removed 7 bases at V and 1 base at J, with 6 bases between. This CDR3 is CATRWGTNEKLFF. CDR3 bases: TGTGCCACCAGATGGGGAACTAATGAAAAACTGTTTTTT.

V usage is TRBV20-1 and J usage is TRBJ2-7; D is perhaps TRBD1 or TRBD2 (5 bases each). This CDR3 spans 14 amino acids. Germline V gene lookup returns CDR1 DFQATT and CDR2 SNEGSKA (reference sequence). Trimming removed 1 base at V and 2 bases at J, with 12 bases between. The CDR3 coding sequence is TGCAGTGCTAGAGTGTACGGGACCGCCTACGAGCAGTACTTC. It translates to CSARVYGTAYEQYF.

This clonotype was counted a few times. V usage is TRBV18 and J usage is TRBJ2-7; 9 nucleotides agree with TRBD1. This CDR3 spans 14 amino acids. With 5 bases clipped from V and 6 bases from J, the junction kept 8 bases outside the gene matches. CDR1 and CDR2 (germline): KGHSH, LQKENI. The CDR3 region is CASSGGQGQGEQYF. DNA for the CDR3: TGTGCCAGCTCAGGGGGACAGGGACAAGGCGAGCAGTACTTC. The full variable domain, completed using reference TRBV18 and TRBJ2-7, is NAGVMQNPRHLVRRRGQEARLRCSPMKGHSHVYWYRQLPEEGLKFMVYLQKENIIDESGMPKERFSAEFPKEGPSILRIQQVVRGDSAAYFCASSGGQGQGEQYFGPGTRLTVT.

The gene calls are TRBV7-9 and TRBJ2-1; tentative D call: TRBD2 (6 bases). The CDR3 is 14 amino acids. V was shortened by 4 bases and J by 5 bases, with 12 bases between the two germline ends. Germline CDR1 is SEHNR and CDR2 is FQNEAQ (reference sequence). CDR3 sequence: CASSSSSAHNEQFF. Here the CDR3 DNA reads TGTGCCAGCAGCTCCTCTAGCGCACACAATGAGCAGTTCTTC.

The gene calls are TRBV12-3 or TRBV12-4 and TRBJ1-3; 7 nucleotides match TRBD1. The length of the CDR3 is 16 residues. V was clipped by 6 bases and J by 5 bases; unmatched bases: 13. In DNA form, the CDR3 reads TGTGCCAGCAGCCCAGGAGGGGGGACAGTGCGAAACACCATATATTTT. Amino acids: CASSPGGGTVRNTIYF.

This rearrangement joins TRBV7-2 to TRBJ1-3, with D possibly being TRBD1 (5 bases). Between the trimmed V and J ends, which lost 5 bases and 1 base, there was a span of 12 bases. This CDR3 has 15 amino acids. Germline assignment: CDR1 SGHTA and CDR2 FQGNSA. The CDR3 nucleotides are TGTGCCAGCAGCACCAACCAGGGATCTGGAAACACCATATATTTT. This codes for CASSTNQGSGNTIYF. Using reference TRBV7-2 and TRBJ1-3 for the parts outside the CDR3, the full variable domain is GAGVSQSPSNKVTEKGKDVELRCDPISGHTALYWYRQSLGQGLEFLIYFQGNSAPDKSGLPSDRFSAERTGGSVSTLTIQRTQQEDSAVYLCASSTNQGSGNTIYFGEGSWLTVV.

The V call is TRBV5-6, the J call TRBJ1-1; D not resolved. This CDR3 comprises 14 residues. Germline CDR1 is SGHDT and CDR2 is YYEEEE. V was cut by 2 bases and J by 0 bases, with 8 bases left in between. CDR3 loop: CASSFGVLNTEAFF. The CDR3 DNA follows: TGTGCCAGCAGCTTCGGAGTGCTGAACACTGAAGCTTTCTTT. The entire variable domain, with the rest obtained from reference TRBV5-6 and TRBJ1-1, is as follows: DAGVTQSPTHLIKTRGQQVTLRCSPKSGHDTVSWYQQALGQGPQFIFQYYEEEERQRGNFPDRFSGHQFPNYSSELNVNALLLGDSALYLCASSFGVLNTEAFFGQGTRLTVV.

This chain uses TRBV7-9 with TRBJ2-2, with unresolved D. Germline CDR1 is SEHNR and CDR2 is FQNEAQ (reference sequence). The CDR3 contains 12 residues. Trimming shortened V by 5 bases and J by 7 bases, and 8 bases separated the two germline ends. In nucleotides, the CDR3 is TGTGCCAGCAGCCTTAGCATCGGGGAGCTGTTTTTT. As protein: CASSLSIGELFF.

The rearrangement joins TRBV6-5 to TRBJ2-1, with D unclear. The CDR3 sequence is 18 residues long. Trimming stripped 0 bases from V and 0 bases from J, with 15 bases between. Germline CDR1 reads MNHEY; CDR2 reads SVGAGI. The CDR3 bases are TGTGCCAGCAGTTACTCCATCAGAGACCGTGGCTCCTACAATGAGCAGTTCTTC. It is translated as CASSYSIRDRGSYNEQFF.

The chain combines TRBV28 with TRBJ2-1, with D perhaps matching TRBD2 (6 bases). The CDR3 loop spans 14 amino acids. V shed 5 bases and J shed 3 bases, with 11 bases lying between them. Germline CDR1 MDHEN, CDR2 SYDVKM. This CDR3 is CASSAGGVYNEQFF. The DNA of the CDR3 is TGTGCCAGCAGTGCTGGAGGGGTCTACAATGAGCAGTTCTTC.

The chain carries TRBV28 and TRBJ1-1; possible D gene TRBD1, 5 bases. The CDR3 has 15 amino acids. V gave up 1 base and J gave up 8 bases, with 17 bases separating them. Per germline, CDR1 MDHEN and CDR2 SYDVKM. The CDR3 reads CASSLLGVGTHEAFF. For the CDR3, the DNA is TGTGCCAGCAGTTTATTGGGGGTAGGAACACACGAAGCTTTCTTT.

This chain joins TRBV13 and TRBJ2-5, with no clear D. Between the trimmed V and J ends, which lost 3 bases and 4 bases, there was a span of 12 bases. The length of the CDR3 is 14 residues. The V gene's germline CDR1 is PRHDT and CDR2 FYEKMQ (reference sequence). The CDR3 loop is CASSFRAAGETQYF. CDR3 in DNA: TGTGCCAGCAGCTTTCGGGCGGCCGGAGAGACCCAGTACTTC.

J is TRBJ2-5 and V is TRBV29-1; D is ambiguous. The CDR3 runs to 14 residues. From germline, CDR1 is SQVTM and CDR2 ANQGSEA. Between the trimmed V and J ends, which lost 0 bases and 5 bases, there was a span of 13 bases. The CDR3, as DNA: TGCAGCGTTGAAGAAAGGGATTTTGAGGAGACCCAGTACTTC. Translated: CSVEERDFEETQYF.

The chain uses TRBV21-1 and TRBJ2-5; the D call TRBD1 from the table was never checked on the DNA. TRBV21-1 is a pseudogene segment. The CDR3 runs 14 residues. This CDR3 reads CASEDRTDRETQYF. The CDR3 region has the DNA TGTGCCAGCGAAGACAGGACGGATCGAGAGACCCAGTACTTC.

The rearrangement joins TRBV7-3 to TRBJ2-5, with a weak D call TRBD2 (6 bases). In germline, CDR1 is SGHTA, CDR2 FQGTGA. This CDR3 has 14 amino acids. The V gene lost 5 bases and the J gene lost 5 bases, with 15 bases spanning the gap. CDR3 residues: CASSRGGLSETQYF. DNA of the CDR3: TGTGCCAGCAGCCGAGGAGGACTATCCGAGACCCAGTACTTC.

Comment on this clonotype: It is likely a read error, because the conserved phenylalanine at the end of the CDR3 is missing. This chain links TRBV6-5 with TRBJ2-3, with 7 bases lining up with TRBD2. The CDR3 has 13 amino acids. V trimming: 7 bases; J trimming: 4 bases; junction bases outside the gene matches: 5. Per germline, CDR1 MNHEY and CDR2 SVGAGI. CDR3 nucleotide sequence: TGTGCCAGCAAGCAGGGAGGGGCAGATACGCAGTATTCT. Protein product: CASKQGGADTQYS.

This clonotype was observed a handful of times. The rearrangement links TRBV20-1 to TRBJ1-2; unclear D gene. Trimming cost V 2 bases and J 7 bases, with 14 bases left between them. Germline loops: CDR1 DFQATT, CDR2 SNEGSKA (reference sequence). The CDR3 length is 13 residues. CDR3 region: CSARPTSFPGYTF. The CDR3 DNA follows: TGCAGTGCTAGACCCACGAGTTTCCCTGGCTACACCTTC.

The chain is built from TRBV29-1 and TRBJ2-2, with 7 bases lining up with TRBD1. Per the germline V gene, CDR1 is SQVTM and CDR2 is ANQGSEA. CDR3 length: 14 amino acids. V gave up 5 bases and J gave up 4 bases; unmatched junction bases: 7. The CDR3 DNA sequence: TGCAGCGTTTTACAGGGGAAGGGCACCGGGGAGCTGTTTTTT. Its protein product is CSVLQGKGTGELFF.

This chain links TRBV5-6 with TRBJ2-1, with D hard to call. The V end was cut by 4 bases, the J end by 6 bases, with 23 bases between. Germline assignment: CDR1 SGHDT and CDR2 YYEEEE. The CDR3 loop spans 17 amino acids. CDR3 protein: CASSISLRDNIRNEQFF. CDR3 nucleotide sequence: TGTGCCAGCAGCATATCGCTCCGCGACAACATTCGCAATGAGCAGTTCTTC.

This CDR3 is CASSGREQLYEQYF. CDR3 DNA: TGTGCCAGCAGTGGACGGGAACAGCTCTACGAGCAGTACTTC. V is TRBV6-1 and J is TRBJ2-7, with a possible D match to TRBD2 (5 bases). CDR1 and CDR2 (germline): MNHNS, SASEGT. This CDR3 region has 14 residues. V dropped 4 bases and J dropped 3 bases, with 13 bases sitting between them.

This clonotype was seen a few times. This sequence joins TRBV2 and TRBJ2-1; no clear D. Deletions cut 3 bases from V and 7 bases from J, with 7 bases between. This CDR3 is built from 12 residues. Germline CDR1 reads SNHLY; CDR2 reads FYNNEI. In nucleotides, the CDR3 is TGTGCCAGCAGTGACAGCTTAAATGAGCAGTTCTTC. It yields the protein CASSDSLNEQFF.

The chain links TRBV27 to TRBJ1-5; D not certain. The CDR3 runs 14 residues. Germline V gene data show CDR1 as MNHEY and CDR2 as SMNVEV (reference sequence). The V gene lost 5 bases and the J gene lost 8 bases, with 16 bases spanning the gap. The CDR3 DNA is TGTGCCAGCAGTCCCGAGGGAAAAAGTAAGCCCCAGCATTTT. The encoded protein is CASSPEGKSKPQHF.

The CDR3 DNA sequence: TGCGCCAGCAGCCAAGGGAGGGACACCATTTATGGCTACACCTTC. This gives the protein CASSQGRDTIYGYTF. The chain carries TRBV4-3 and TRBJ1-2, with D perhaps matching TRBD1 (6 bases). The CDR3 is made up of 15 amino acids. The V gene's germline CDR1 is LGHNA and CDR2 YSLEER. V was pared by 1 base and J by 5 bases, with 14 bases between.